These 19 T cell receptor beta chains originate from one sample sequenced in a study of blood T cells in healthy people across ages. Through a sample-barcoded 5' primer and a J-beta primer mix, a second PCR was run for roughly 6 to 11 cycles. TCRdb passed the 5' RACE reads through MiXCR, listing each CDR3 protein once. The sample consists of around 780,000 distinct CDR3 sequences, around 24% of them appearing once. The sample was also linked to a second study, of T cells of mothers and their children.

Sample: blood. These receptors originate from a boy aged 10-17 years in good health.

The chain is built from TRBV28 and TRBJ2-7; D is uncertain. There are 13 residues in the CDR3. V was pared by 7 bases and J by 3 bases, with 13 bases between. In germline, CDR1 is MDHEN, CDR2 SYDVKM. The CDR3 DNA reads TGTGCCAGCACCCCGGCAGGAAACTACGAGCAGTACTTC. Its protein is CASTPAGNYEQYF. The full variable domain, in which reference TRBV28 and TRBJ2-7 provide the parts outside the CDR3, is DVKVTQSSRYLVKRTGEKVFLECVQDMDHENMFWYRQDPGLGLRLIYFSYDVKMKEKGDIPEGYSVSREKKERFSLILESASTNQTSMYLCASTPAGNYEQYFGPGTRLTVT.

Written as DNA, the CDR3 is TGTGCCAGCAGCCCCCTCCTCACAGGGGCCCGGGTGACCCAGTACTTC. It translates to CASSPLLTGARVTQYF. The gene calls are TRBV27 and TRBJ2-5, with TRBD1 identical over 7 bases. Germline V gives CDR1 MNHEY, CDR2 SMNVEV (reference sequence). Losses at the gene ends were 6 bases for V and 7 bases for J; bases not matched to a gene: 17. The CDR3 is 16 amino acids.

The chain is built from TRBV5-1 and TRBJ1-6; D ambiguous. CDR3 size: 15 residues. CDR1 and CDR2 from the germline V gene are SGHRS and YFSETQ. The V and J ends lost 3 bases and 9 bases respectively, with 16 bases between them. CDR3 protein: CASSSSPGEISPLHF. CDR3 bases: TGCGCCAGCAGCTCCTCCCCGGGCGAGATTTCACCCCTCCACTTT.

As to this clonotype: Mismatch with germline at one junction end may stem from a read error. The chain has TRBV2 and TRBJ2-3; D uncertain. Germline V gene data show CDR1 as SNHLY and CDR2 as FYNNEI. The CDR3 sequence is 12 residues long. The CDR3 DNA reads as TGTGCCACCAGAGAGAACACAGATGCGCAGTATTTT. Translating it yields CATRENTDAQYF.

The CDR3 spells CASSLAATGVFTEANYGYTF. CDR3 in DNA: TGTGCCAGCAGCTTAGCCGCGACAGGGGTTTTTACTGAGGCTAACTATGGCTACACCTTC. V gene TRBV13 combines with J gene TRBJ1-2; 8 positions agree with TRBD1. This CDR3 spans 20 amino acids. Per germline, CDR1 PRHDT and CDR2 FYEKMQ (reference sequence). With V trimmed by 1 base and J by 0 bases, 16 bases remained unmatched.

The V gene is TRBV5-1, the J gene TRBJ2-1; no reliable D call. The CDR3 consists of 14 residues. Germline values: CDR1 SGHRS, CDR2 YFSETQ. The V end lost 0 bases, the J end lost 7 bases, and 11 bases lay between the germline ends. Here the CDR3 reads CASSLGIVGNEQFF. The CDR3 coding sequence is TGCGCCAGCAGCTTGGGGATCGTGGGAAATGAGCAGTTCTTC.

This clonotype occurred once. This chain links TRBV29-1 with TRBJ1-1; the match to TRBD1 covers 8 bases. This CDR3 spans 13 amino acids. The V and J ends lost 4 bases and 4 bases, in that order; junction bases with no gene match: 5. The V gene's germline CDR1 is SQVTM and CDR2 ANQGSEA. The CDR3 sequence: CSVVGRGRTEAFF. The CDR3 region has the DNA TGCAGCGTTGTGGGCAGGGGGCGCACTGAAGCTTTCTTT.

The CDR3 nucleotides are TGTGCTAGTGGTTTAGGGCAGGGGGCCACCGGGGAGCTGTTTTTT. Encoded protein: CASGLGQGATGELFF. V gene TRBV12-5 combines with J gene TRBJ2-2; TRBD1 agrees at 8 bases. Germline CDR1 LGHNT, CDR2 FRNRAP. The ends lost 3 bases at V and 4 bases at J; junction bases unmatched: 4. This CDR3 is built from 15 residues. Supplemented by reference TRBV12-5 and TRBJ2-2, the full variable domain reads DARVTQTPRHKVTEMGQEVTMRCQPILGHNTVFWYRQTMMQGLELLAYFRNRAPLDDSGMPKDRFSAEMPDATLATLKIQPSEPRDSAVYFCASGLGQGATGELFFGEGSRLTVL.

In this sample, this clonotype turned up a few times. This chain links TRBV2 with TRBJ2-5; D gene unclear. The CDR3 spans 10 residues. Trimming stripped 10 bases from V and 1 base from J, with 4 bases between. CDR1 and CDR2 from the germline V gene are SNHLY and FYNNEI. CDR3 in amino acids: CATIQETQYF. The CDR3 DNA reads as TGTGCCACCATCCAAGAGACCCAGTACTTC.

This clonotype was counted between two and nine times. This chain joins TRBV20-1 and TRBJ1-3; the D gene is possibly TRBD1 (5 bases). Trimming took off 3 bases at V and 0 bases at J, with 9 bases between the two ends. Per germline, CDR1 DFQATT and CDR2 SNEGSKA (reference sequence). This CDR3 region has 14 residues. The CDR3 reads CSARGDSSGNTIYF. The CDR3 DNA sequence: TGCAGTGCTAGGGGAGACAGCTCTGGAAACACCATATATTTT.

J is TRBJ1-4 and V is TRBV12-3 or TRBV12-4; a weak D match, TRBD1 (6 bases). This CDR3 has 16 amino acids. Deletions cut 3 bases from V and 7 bases from J, with 18 bases between. The chain's CDR3 is CASSFARGLISEKLFF. CDR3 coding DNA: TGTGCCAGCAGTTTTGCCAGGGGTTTAATAAGTGAAAAACTGTTTTTT.

The table lists this clonotype with a few counts. The V gene is TRBV5-1, the J gene TRBJ2-3; D remains ambiguous. Germline-derived CDR1 and CDR2 are SGHRS and YFSETQ. V was shortened by 0 bases and J by 2 bases, with 7 bases between the two germline ends. The CDR3 loop spans 14 amino acids. As DNA, the CDR3 is TGCGCCAGCAGCTTGGAGGGCTTCACAGATACGCAGTATTTT. This translates into CASSLEGFTDTQYF. Together with reference TRBV5-1 and TRBJ2-3, the CDR3 gives the full variable domain: KAGVTQTPRYLIKTRGQQVTLSCSPISGHRSVSWYQQTPGQGLQFLFEYFSETQRNKGNFPGRFSGRQFSNSRSEMNVSTLELGDSALYLCASSLEGFTDTQYFGPGTRLTVL.

V usage is TRBV9 and J usage is TRBJ2-5, with 7 bases that match TRBD2. The CDR3 runs to 14 residues. J gave up 7 bases and V 2 bases, and 8 bases lay outside the gene matches. CDR1 is SGDLS and CDR2 is YYNGEE in the germline V gene. The CDR3 DNA sequence: TGTGCCAGCAGCGTGTCTCGGGGGGTTGGGACCCAGTACTTC. This encodes CASSVSRGVGTQYF.

This clonotype was detected only a few times. The V call is TRBV5-1, the J call TRBJ1-2, with D unclear. Germline values: CDR1 SGHRS, CDR2 YFSETQ. The CDR3 covers 13 residues. V shed 4 bases and J shed 8 bases, with 15 bases lying between them. This CDR3 reads CASSVGLTGGYTF. In DNA, the CDR3 is TGCGCCAGCAGCGTGGGCCTAACGGGGGGCTACACCTTC.

The CDR3: CASSSLLPSGRKTQYF. CDR3 sequence (DNA): TGTGCCAGCAGTTCCCTCCTCCCTAGCGGGAGAAAGACCCAGTACTTC. The V gene is TRBV6-5, the J gene TRBJ2-1; 10 positions agree with TRBD2. The better agreement between TRBJ2-5 and the DNA end casts doubt on the J call. Germline V gene lookup returns CDR1 MNHEY and CDR2 SVGAGI. The CDR3 is 16 residues long.

This clonotype was recorded at least ten times. The chain carries TRBV6-1 and TRBJ2-7; possibly TRBD2 for D (5 bases). The CDR3 covers 14 residues. Germline V lookup: CDR1 MNHNS, CDR2 SASEGT. Trimming shortened V by 0 bases and J by 5 bases, and 11 bases separated the two germline ends. The CDR3 sequence is CASSEAGSVNEQYF. CDR3 coding DNA: TGTGCCAGCAGTGAAGCGGGGAGTGTAAACGAGCAGTACTTC.

The chain recombines TRBV2 with TRBJ2-1; the D is unclear. Germline values: CDR1 SNHLY, CDR2 FYNNEI. Between the trimmed V and J ends, which lost 6 bases and 1 base, there was a span of 13 bases. This CDR3 contains 15 residues. The CDR3 DNA follows: TGTGCCAGCAGAGATTGGGGAAGGTCCTACAATGAGCAGTTCTTC. Translation: CASRDWGRSYNEQFF.

This rearrangement joins TRBV18 to TRBJ2-2, with no clear D. From germline, CDR1 is KGHSH and CDR2 LQKENI. The CDR3 loop spans 16 amino acids. V was clipped by 0 bases and J by 1 base, with 9 bases between them. CDR3 DNA sequence: TGTGCCAGCTCACCACCGCTGGGCGGGAACACCGGGGAGCTGTTTTTT. Translation gives CASSPPLGGNTGELFF.

The gene calls are TRBV6-1 and TRBJ1-4; 10 nucleotides match TRBD1. In germline, CDR1 is MNHNS, CDR2 SASEGT. J lost 6 bases, V lost 0 bases, and 4 bases had no gene match. This CDR3 is 16 amino acids long. This CDR3 reads CASSEAQGQGYEKLFF. DNA of the CDR3: TGTGCCAGCAGTGAAGCGCAGGGACAGGGGTATGAAAAACTGTTTTTT.